These T cell receptor beta chains were read from a single sample in a study of cytomegalovirus exposure and HLA in healthy donors. Libraries were prepared by immunoSEQ multiplex PCR; TCRdb keeps only in-frame clonotypes and omits some of them. The sample yields 75,000 to 100,000 clones, of which the top ten take up 1.4% to 1.5%. The specimen was PBMCs. These receptors were taken from a woman in her sixties or seventies in good health and CMV-seronegative. The CDR3 runs from the conserved cysteine through the conserved F or W. Fields, in order: V gene, J gene, D gene, CDR3 DNA, CDR3 protein. D genes are given only for firm matches.

V gene: TRBV7-8
J gene: TRBJ1-5
D gene: TRBD1
CDR3 DNA: TGTGCCAGCAGCTCGATCGGAGGGACAGGGAATCAGCCCCAGCATTTT
CDR3 protein: CASSSIGGTGNQPQHF

V gene: TRBV7-8
J gene: TRBJ2-3
D gene: TRBD2
CDR3 DNA: TGTGCCAGCAGCCTAACTAGCGGGAGCACAGATACGCAGTATTTT
CDR3 protein: CASSLTSGSTDTQYF

V gene: TRBV7-8
J gene: TRBJ2-5
D gene: TRBD1
CDR3 DNA: TGTGCCAGCAGCCCAGACAGGGGGCGAGGGGGTGAAGAGACCCAGTACTTC
CDR3 protein: CASSPDRGRGGEETQYF

V gene: TRBV19
J gene: TRBJ2-7
D gene: .
CDR3 DNA: TGTGCCAGTAGTAGCGAGTCAACCTACGAGCAGTACTTC
CDR3 protein: CASSSESTYEQYF

V gene: TRBV30
J gene: TRBJ1-5
D gene: .
CDR3 DNA: TGTGCCTGGAGTGGGCAGGGCGTCCAGCCCCAGCATTTT
CDR3 protein: CAWSGQGVQPQHF

V gene: TRBV27
J gene: TRBJ2-3
D gene: TRBD2
CDR3 DNA: TGTGCCAGCAGTTCCTTAGCGGGAGTAGGTCTAGATACGCAGTATTTT
CDR3 protein: CASSSLAGVGLDTQYF

V gene: TRBV19
J gene: TRBJ2-7
D gene: TRBD2
CDR3 DNA: TGTGCCAGTAGCCCTAGCGGCAACTACGAGCAGTACTTC
CDR3 protein: CASSPSGNYEQYF

V gene: TRBV28
J gene: TRBJ1-2
D gene: .
CDR3 DNA: TGTGCCACCACAGACAGGAACTATGGCTACACCTTC
CDR3 protein: CATTDRNYGYTF

V gene: TRBV6-4
J gene: TRBJ2-1
D gene: TRBD2
CDR3 DNA: TGTGCCAGCAGAAGGACTAGCGGCTACAATGAGCAGTTCTTC
CDR3 protein: CASRRTSGYNEQFF

V gene: TRBV7-2
J gene: TRBJ2-7
D gene: TRBD1
CDR3 DNA: TGTGCCAGCAGCTTAGCCGGGACAGCTCCGTCCGAGCAGTACTTC
CDR3 protein: CASSLAGTAPSEQYF

V gene: TRBV9
J gene: TRBJ2-5
D gene: .
CDR3 DNA: TGTGCCAGCAGCGCGTACGGGGAGAGGGAGACCCAGTACTTC
CDR3 protein: CASSAYGERETQYF

V gene: TRBV10-3
J gene: TRBJ2-7
D gene: TRBD2
CDR3 DNA: TGTGCCATCAGTGACGGGACTAGACTGCACGAGCAGTACTTC
CDR3 protein: CAISDGTRLHEQYF

V gene: TRBV7-8
J gene: TRBJ1-5
D gene: TRBD1
CDR3 DNA: TGTGCCAGCAGGACGGGACAGGGAAATCAGCCCCAGCATTTT
CDR3 protein: CASRTGQGNQPQHF

V gene: TRBV12-5
J gene: TRBJ2-5
D gene: .
CDR3 DNA: TGTGCTAGTGGTTTGGGGACAGAACAAGAGACCCAGTACTTC
CDR3 protein: CASGLGTEQETQYF

V gene: TRBV6-6
J gene: TRBJ1-1
D gene: .
CDR3 DNA: TGTGCCAGCAGTCACCGGGCGGAGGCTGAAGCTTTCTTT
CDR3 protein: CASSHRAEAEAFF

V gene: TRBV9
J gene: TRBJ2-1
D gene: TRBD2
CDR3 DNA: TGTGCCAGCAGCACCCGTAGCGGGAGAATGCAGTTCTTC
CDR3 protein: CASSTRSGRMQFF

V gene: TRBV10-2
J gene: TRBJ1-1
D gene: TRBD1
CDR3 DNA: TGCGCCAGCAGTGCCGGACAGGGGAAGGACACTGAAGCTTTCTTT
CDR3 protein: CASSAGQGKDTEAFF

V gene: TRBV30
J gene: TRBJ2-3
D gene: .
CDR3 DNA: TGTGCCTGGGGGGGTAAGGGTAGCGGCAACACAGATACGCAGTATTTT
CDR3 protein: CAWGGKGSGNTDTQYF

V gene: TRBV7-6
J gene: TRBJ1-3
D gene: .
CDR3 DNA: TGTGCCAGCAGCTTAGCGGCCCGTTCGACAGGTGCCAGCTCTGGAAACACCATATATTTT
CDR3 protein: CASSLAARSTGASSGNTIYF

V gene: TRBV28
J gene: TRBJ2-7
D gene: TRBD2
CDR3 DNA: TGTGCCAGCAGCCAAGCGACTAGCGGGAACGAGCAGTACTTC
CDR3 protein: CASSQATSGNEQYF

V gene: TRBV5-1
J gene: TRBJ2-2
D gene: TRBD2
CDR3 DNA: TGCGCCAGCAGCGGGCTAGCGGACAACACCGGGGAGCTGTTTTTT
CDR3 protein: CASSGLADNTGELFF

V gene: TRBV9
J gene: TRBJ2-5
D gene: .
CDR3 DNA: TGTGCCAGCAGCGTAGGGGGGCAGATCCAAGAGACCCAGTACTTC
CDR3 protein: CASSVGGQIQETQYF

V gene: TRBV18
J gene: TRBJ1-4
D gene: TRBD1
CDR3 DNA: TGTGCCAGCTCTTCTCCGGGACAGGGCTCAGAAAAACTGTTTTTT
CDR3 protein: CASSSPGQGSEKLFF

V gene: TRBV6-1
J gene: TRBJ2-7
D gene: TRBD2
CDR3 DNA: TGTGCCAGCAGTGAACCTAGCGGGAGCCACGAGCAGTACTTC
CDR3 protein: CASSEPSGSHEQYF

V gene: TRBV7-6
J gene: TRBJ1-4
D gene: .
CDR3 DNA: TGTGCCAGCAGCCAGTCTGAATACCTGCCTAATGAAAAACTGTTTTTT
CDR3 protein: CASSQSEYLPNEKLFF

V gene: TRBV28
J gene: TRBJ1-1
D gene: .
CDR3 DNA: TGTGCCAGCAGGCCAAACCAGGGTATCGTCACTGAAGCTTTCTTT
CDR3 protein: CASRPNQGIVTEAFF

V gene: TRBV5-4
J gene: TRBJ2-2
D gene: TRBD2
CDR3 DNA: TGTGCCAGCAGCTTGGGTGGGGGGGGAAACACCGGGGAGCTGTTTTTT
CDR3 protein: CASSLGGGGNTGELFF

V gene: TRBV5-1
J gene: TRBJ1-2
D gene: TRBD1
CDR3 DNA: TGCGCCAGCAGCTCGAGACAGGGGAGCTATGGCTACACCTTC
CDR3 protein: CASSSRQGSYGYTF

V gene: TRBV19
J gene: TRBJ1-1
D gene: TRBD1
CDR3 DNA: TGTGCCAGTAGTGCGACAGGGGGGGACACTGAAGCTTTCTTT
CDR3 protein: CASSATGGDTEAFF

V gene: TRBV28
J gene: TRBJ2-1
D gene: TRBD1
CDR3 DNA: TGTGCCAGCAGTTTAGAACGGACAGGGAGAATCTTC
CDR3 protein: CASSLERTGRIF

V gene: TRBV25-1
J gene: TRBJ2-3
D gene: TRBD1
CDR3 DNA: TGTGCCAGCAGTACATTCCCGGGACAGGAAGGTAGCACAGATACGCAGTATTTT
CDR3 protein: CASSTFPGQEGSTDTQYF

V gene: TRBV29-1
J gene: TRBJ1-2
D gene: .
CDR3 DNA: TGCAGCGTCGTACAGGGAATGGGCTATGGCTACACCTTC
CDR3 protein: CSVVQGMGYGYTF

V gene: TRBV9
J gene: TRBJ2-7
D gene: TRBD2
CDR3 DNA: TGTGCCAGCCGGGAGAGACTAGCGGGAGAGGAGCGTACCTACGAGCAGTACTTC
CDR3 protein: CASRERLAGEERTYEQYF

V gene: TRBV15
J gene: TRBJ2-7
D gene: TRBD2
CDR3 DNA: TGTGCCACCAGCAGAGCGGGGGGGTCCGGACGGTACGAGCAGTACTTC
CDR3 protein: CATSRAGGSGRYEQYF

V gene: TRBV27
J gene: TRBJ2-7
D gene: TRBD1
CDR3 DNA: TGTGCCAGCAGGGACAGGGGGTACCCCTACGAGCAGTACTTC
CDR3 protein: CASRDRGYPYEQYF

V gene: TRBV5-1
J gene: TRBJ2-7
D gene: TRBD2
CDR3 DNA: TGCGCCAGCAGGGGGGGGACTAGCGGGATAGACTACGAGCAGTACTTC
CDR3 protein: CASRGGTSGIDYEQYF

V gene: TRBV6-1
J gene: TRBJ2-1
D gene: .
CDR3 DNA: TGTGCCAGCAGTGAAAGGGCGGGTTACAATGAGCAGTTCTTC
CDR3 protein: CASSERAGYNEQFF

V gene: TRBV2
J gene: TRBJ2-1
D gene: TRBD2
CDR3 DNA: TGTGCCAGCATGGGAGCGGGAGCCAAGGTCAGTGAGCAGTTCTTC
CDR3 protein: CASMGAGAKVSEQFF

V gene: TRBV2
J gene: TRBJ2-1
D gene: TRBD2
CDR3 DNA: TGTGCCAGCGGGGGGGAGGAGCGCTTCAATGAGCAGTTCTTC
CDR3 protein: CASGGEERFNEQFF

V gene: TRBV28
J gene: TRBJ2-7
D gene: TRBD1
CDR3 DNA: TGTGCCAGCAGTCTGTTCGACAGGGAAACCTACGAGCAGTACTTC
CDR3 protein: CASSLFDRETYEQYF

V gene: TRBV23-1
J gene: TRBJ2-7
D gene: TRBD2
CDR3 DNA: TGCGCCAGCAGTCAAGGGAGCGGGAGCTACGAGCAGTACTTC
CDR3 protein: CASSQGSGSYEQYF

V gene: TRBV5-1
J gene: TRBJ1-2
D gene: .
CDR3 DNA: TGCGCCAGCAGCCGGGATCCAGCTAACTATGGCTACACCTTC
CDR3 protein: CASSRDPANYGYTF

V gene: TRBV28
J gene: TRBJ1-1
D gene: TRBD1
CDR3 DNA: TGTGCCACCCAGACAGGGCCCGTGGTGGCTTTCTTT
CDR3 protein: CATQTGPVVAFF

V gene: TRBV12-5
J gene: TRBJ1-2
D gene: .
CDR3 DNA: TGTGCTAGTGGACGGGGACTGGTGCAAGGCTACACCTTC
CDR3 protein: CASGRGLVQGYTF

V gene: TRBV12-5
J gene: TRBJ2-5
D gene: TRBD1
CDR3 DNA: TGTGCTAGTGGGAAAGGACAGGGGGAAGGAGTGCCCCAGTACTTC
CDR3 protein: CASGKGQGEGVPQYF

V gene: TRBV6-6
J gene: TRBJ1-2
D gene: .
CDR3 DNA: TGTGCCAGCAGTTCCTACAGGGATGGCTACACCTTC
CDR3 protein: CASSSYRDGYTF

V gene: TRBV28
J gene: TRBJ2-7
D gene: TRBD2
CDR3 DNA: TGTGCCAGCAGCGGACCGCGGGAGGCGTTTGGCTACGAGCAGTACTTC
CDR3 protein: CASSGPREAFGYEQYF

V gene: TRBV7-2
J gene: TRBJ1-3
D gene: .
CDR3 DNA: TGTGCCAGCAGCTTAGACAGGGCTGGAAACACCATATATTTT
CDR3 protein: CASSLDRAGNTIYF

V gene: TRBV2
J gene: TRBJ2-7
D gene: .
CDR3 DNA: TGTGCCAGCACCCTATGGTACGAGCAGTACTTC
CDR3 protein: CASTLWYEQYF

V gene: TRBV7-9
J gene: TRBJ2-7
D gene: .
CDR3 DNA: TGTGCCAGCAGTCGCTTAGGGGGAAACGAGCAGTACTTC
CDR3 protein: CASSRLGGNEQYF

V gene: TRBV27
J gene: TRBJ2-5
D gene: .
CDR3 DNA: TGTGCCAGCAGTCTACAAGAGACCCAGTACTTC
CDR3 protein: CASSLQETQYF

V gene: TRBV5-1
J gene: TRBJ2-1
D gene: TRBD2
CDR3 DNA: TGCGCCAGCAGCCCGGATTCTAGCGGGAGGCTTGAGCAGTTCTTC
CDR3 protein: CASSPDSSGRLEQFF

V gene: TRBV7-9
J gene: TRBJ1-2
D gene: TRBD1
CDR3 DNA: TGTGCCAGCAGCACCGGGACAGGAGCTAACAATGGCTACACCTTC
CDR3 protein: CASSTGTGANNGYTF

V gene: TRBV4-3
J gene: TRBJ2-2
D gene: .
CDR3 DNA: TGCGCCAGCAGCCAAGGTGGGGGAGGTATTACTACCGGGGAGCTGTTTTTT
CDR3 protein: CASSQGGGGITTGELFF